This TCR beta chain was recorded in a study of post-analysis software for immune sequencing data. Study overall: Clinical courses comprised relapsing-remitting, secondary progressive and progressive-relapsing multiple sclerosis. Study results and limitations: With TRBV5-6, TRBV5-1 and TRBV20-1 included, about five TRBV segments were more frequent in patients than in controls. Co-batched samples clustered tightly together by F measure.

In regard to this clonotype: Its antigen is unknown.

Prepared libraries of TCR beta cDNA carried unique molecular identifiers. Between about 0.95 and 11 million T cells gave rise to some 470,000 cDNA molecules. From the PCR reads, TCRdb called clonotypes with MiXCR, one entry per CDR3 protein. The sample consists of hundreds of thousands of distinct CDR3 sequences, roughly 27% of them appearing once. Trimming left V 4 bases short and J 3 bases short, with 15 bases between. The CDR3 has 15 amino acids. Germline assignment: CDR1 LGHNA and CDR2 YSLEER. The chain joins TRBV4-3 to TRBJ1-2; D remains ambiguous. Sequenced input: blood. This receptor was taken from a girl aged 10-17 years with multiple sclerosis. The CDR3, as DNA: TGCGCCAGCAGCCCATACATGAAGGGTGACTATGGCTACACCTTC. As protein: CASSPYMKGDYGYTF.